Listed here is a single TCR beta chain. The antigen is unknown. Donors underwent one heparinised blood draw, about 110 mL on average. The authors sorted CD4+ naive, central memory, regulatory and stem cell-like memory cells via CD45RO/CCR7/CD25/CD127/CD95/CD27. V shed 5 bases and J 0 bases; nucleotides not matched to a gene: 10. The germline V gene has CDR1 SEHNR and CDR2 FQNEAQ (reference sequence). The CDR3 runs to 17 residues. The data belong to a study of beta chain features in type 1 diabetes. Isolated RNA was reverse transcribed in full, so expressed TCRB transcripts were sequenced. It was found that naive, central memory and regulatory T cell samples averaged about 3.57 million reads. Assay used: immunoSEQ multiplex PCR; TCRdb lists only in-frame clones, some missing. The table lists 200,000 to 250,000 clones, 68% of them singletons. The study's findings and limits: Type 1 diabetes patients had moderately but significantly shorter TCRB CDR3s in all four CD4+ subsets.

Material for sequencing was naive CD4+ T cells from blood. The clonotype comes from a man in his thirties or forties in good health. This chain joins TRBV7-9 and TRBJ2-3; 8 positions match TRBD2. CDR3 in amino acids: CASSPRLASSSTDTQYF. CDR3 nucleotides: TGTGCCAGCAGCCCCAGACTAGCGTCTTCTAGCACAGATACGCAGTATTTT.